These T cell receptor beta chains were read from a single sample in a study of blood T cell repertoires in COVID-19. This table comes from immunoSEQ multiplex PCR, and its TCRdb copy is limited to in-frame clones, with some not included. The sample holds about 180,000 clones; about 81% are singletons and the top ten take about an eighth. Sequencing was done on a sample of peripheral blood. The receptor set was obtained from a woman aged 80 or older with COVID-19, enrolled during active disease. CDR3s include the opening cysteine and the closing phenylalanine or tryptophan. Fields, in order: J gene, V gene, CDR3 protein.

J gene: TRBJ2-2
V gene: TRBV10-3
CDR3 protein: CAISERAGGDTGELFF

J gene: TRBJ2-3
V gene: TRBV5-1
CDR3 protein: CASSEGLAGWTDTQYF

J gene: TRBJ1-2
V gene: TRBV28
CDR3 protein: CASSKRGAGGYTF

J gene: TRBJ2-7
V gene: TRBV7-8
CDR3 protein: CASSPSWVGEQYF

J gene: TRBJ2-7
V gene: TRBV28
CDR3 protein: CASSPLFRRGEQYF

J gene: TRBJ1-2
V gene: TRBV6-6
CDR3 protein: CASRKQGARVDYGYTF

J gene: TRBJ2-7
V gene: TRBV28
CDR3 protein: CASSLLVRPWAYEQYF

J gene: TRBJ1-1
V gene: TRBV5-1
CDR3 protein: CASSEDRGSGTEAFF

J gene: TRBJ1-2
V gene: TRBV5-6
CDR3 protein: CASSPDRAYGYTF

J gene: TRBJ2-3
V gene: TRBV4-2
CDR3 protein: CASSQDPSSGHTDTQYF

J gene: TRBJ2-7
V gene: TRBV5-8
CDR3 protein: CASSLVGRESSYEQYF

J gene: TRBJ1-3
V gene: TRBV6-1
CDR3 protein: CASSGRTASSGNTIYF

J gene: TRBJ2-7
V gene: TRBV28
CDR3 protein: CASSPGQGSYEQYF

J gene: TRBJ1-6
V gene: TRBV7-2
CDR3 protein: CASSVRSLTPLHF

J gene: TRBJ1-4
V gene: TRBV24-1
CDR3 protein: CATSDLIEPKLFF

J gene: TRBJ1-2
V gene: TRBV12-3/TRBV12-4
CDR3 protein: CASTPLDGYTF

J gene: TRBJ1-2
V gene: TRBV7-9
CDR3 protein: CASSLWGEGGYTF

J gene: TRBJ1-4
V gene: TRBV5-1
CDR3 protein: CASSRVTGEKLFF

J gene: TRBJ2-5
V gene: TRBV28
CDR3 protein: CASSLGVIGLASETQYF

J gene: TRBJ2-1
V gene: TRBV5-1
CDR3 protein: CASSFTGGLNNEQFF

J gene: TRBJ2-3
V gene: TRBV5-1
CDR3 protein: CASSFTPGLPDTQYF

J gene: TRBJ2-7
V gene: TRBV2
CDR3 protein: CASSAGTGSIYEQYF

J gene: TRBJ1-1
V gene: TRBV4-1
CDR3 protein: CASSLIPLTGQNTEAFF

J gene: TRBJ2-2
V gene: TRBV4-2
CDR3 protein: CASSQGGDYSTGELFF

J gene: TRBJ2-7
V gene: TRBV6-6
CDR3 protein: CASRYARAGPSYEQYF

J gene: TRBJ2-7
V gene: TRBV3-1/TRBV3-2
CDR3 protein: CASSQVRGPGEQYF

J gene: TRBJ2-7
V gene: TRBV6-5
CDR3 protein: CASSSSSYEQYF

J gene: TRBJ1-2
V gene: TRBV7-2
CDR3 protein: CASSLSPSRDRGSGYTF

J gene: TRBJ2-1
V gene: TRBV4-3
CDR3 protein: CASSLGGASSYNEQFF

J gene: TRBJ2-5
V gene: TRBV7-8
CDR3 protein: CASSRQTLLAGGETQYF

J gene: TRBJ1-5
V gene: TRBV5-1
CDR3 protein: CASSLQGGSNQPQHF

J gene: TRBJ1-1
V gene: TRBV6-2/TRBV6-3
CDR3 protein: CASSHPPRPGGTEAFF

J gene: TRBJ1-6
V gene: TRBV30
CDR3 protein: CAWGQGVNSPLHF

J gene: TRBJ2-5
V gene: TRBV5-5
CDR3 protein: CASSFRGLVRETQYF

J gene: TRBJ2-1
V gene: TRBV5-4
CDR3 protein: CASSLGGGRNEQFF

J gene: TRBJ2-7
V gene: TRBV5-1
CDR3 protein: CASSLARVGVGYEQYF

J gene: TRBJ1-2
V gene: TRBV29-1
CDR3 protein: CSVSELGNYGYTF

J gene: TRBJ2-7
V gene: TRBV29-1
CDR3 protein: CSGATGGSYEQYF

J gene: TRBJ1-2
V gene: TRBV6-2/TRBV6-3
CDR3 protein: CASSDPGTGGFGYTF

J gene: TRBJ2-7
V gene: TRBV18
CDR3 protein: CASSPGTGNEQYF

J gene: TRBJ2-5
V gene: TRBV5-1
CDR3 protein: CASSLAGTSGQETQYF

J gene: TRBJ2-1
V gene: TRBV4-2
CDR3 protein: CASSNRQGPNEQFF

J gene: TRBJ1-3
V gene: TRBV6-6
CDR3 protein: CASSYSLPVAGNTIYF

J gene: TRBJ2-3
V gene: TRBV11-3
CDR3 protein: CASSSYGTSTDTQYF

J gene: TRBJ2-6
V gene: TRBV18
CDR3 protein: CASSRGQGANVLTF

J gene: TRBJ1-2
V gene: TRBV18
CDR3 protein: CASSPQTGNYGYTF

J gene: TRBJ2-2
V gene: TRBV30
CDR3 protein: CAWRGALASIPLSGGPNTGELFF

J gene: TRBJ1-6
V gene: TRBV13
CDR3 protein: CASTFNSPGSPLHF

J gene: TRBJ1-2
V gene: TRBV24-1
CDR3 protein: CATRGTGNYGYTF

J gene: TRBJ1-2
V gene: TRBV27
CDR3 protein: CASSLNPGGYGYTF

J gene: TRBJ2-1
V gene: TRBV28
CDR3 protein: CASSLVRAGEQFF

J gene: TRBJ1-5
V gene: TRBV28
CDR3 protein: CASSLSPYQPQHF

J gene: TRBJ1-6
V gene: TRBV27
CDR3 protein: CASSLGTGFSPLHF

J gene: TRBJ1-2
V gene: TRBV11-3
CDR3 protein: CASSPRQGGYGYTF

J gene: TRBJ1-3
V gene: TRBV27
CDR3 protein: CASRPGQEVGNTIYF